These 4 T cell receptor beta chains were sequenced from one sample in a study of shared clonotypes between healthy human individuals. Sequenced by immunoSEQ multiplex PCR; TCRdb stores in-frame clones only, minus some. The table includes some 1 million clones, about 75% detected once. The sequenced sample was memory CD4+ T cells sorted from blood. The subset denotes: CD45RA-negative fraction. Source of these receptors: a man aged 18 to 29 in good health.

The sample holds a few counts of this clone. The rearrangement links TRBV28 to TRBJ2-1, with 9 bases identical to TRBD2. Unmatched junction bases numbered 11, after V lost 3 bases and J lost 5 bases. Germline CDR1 MDHEN, CDR2 SYDVKM. The CDR3 covers 17 residues. The CDR3 DNA reads as TGTGCCAGCAGTTTGGAAAGAACGCTAGCGGGGAACAATGAGCAGTTCTTC. It translates to CASSLERTLAGNNEQFF.

The chain uses TRBV30 and TRBJ2-1; TRBD1 aligns across 9 bases. Per the germline V gene, CDR1 is GTSNPN and CDR2 is SVGIG (reference sequence). Trimming removed 5 bases from V and 7 bases from J; junction bases left unmatched: 9. This CDR3 region has 14 residues. The CDR3 DNA reads TGTGCCTGGGTTAGACAGGGGGGTTTTAATGAGCAGTTCTTC. It codes for CAWVRQGGFNEQFF. Combining the CDR3 with reference TRBV30 and TRBJ2-1 gives the whole variable domain SQTIHQWPATLVQPVGSPLSLECTVEGTSNPNLYWYRQAAGRGLQLLFYSVGIGQISSEVPQNLSASRPQDRQFILSSKKLLLSDSGFYLCAWVRQGGFNEQFFGPGTRLTVL.

This chain connects TRBV5-4 to TRBJ1-2; no clear D gene. CDR3 length equals 12 residues. V was pared by 2 bases and J by 7 bases, with 9 bases between. CDR1 is SGHNT and CDR2 is YYREEE in the germline V gene (reference sequence). The CDR3 bases are TGTGCCAGCAGCTTCCCTGGAACTGGCTACACCTTC. Amino acids: CASSFPGTGYTF.

With respect to this clone: The sample holds other DNA sequences that translate to the same CDR3. J is TRBJ1-5 and V is TRBV2; possibly TRBD1 for D (5 bases). Germline V gene data show CDR1 as SNHLY and CDR2 as FYNNEI. The CDR3 extends over 15 amino acids. Trimming left V 1 base short and J 4 bases short, with 11 bases between. In nucleotides, the CDR3 is TGTGCCAGCAGTGAAGGGGGCGGTGGAAATCAGCCCCAGCATTTT. Its translation is CASSEGGGGNQPQHF.